Listed here is a single T cell receptor (beta chain). Its matching antigen is unknown. This sample is part of a study of cytomegalovirus exposure and HLA in healthy donors. Study-wide points: Accurate prediction of HLA-A and HLA-B alleles (for most subjects) was reportedly achieved from TCR beta sequences. Rarity held for most TCR sequences, but there were some public TCRs that occurred in many donors. A highly shared variant cluster was judged a likely technical artifact. In a later analysis, CMV-associated beta chains were mostly HLA-associated, it appeared.

The PCR had 60 Vbeta and 13 Jbeta primers. Using immunoSEQ multiplex PCR, the repertoire was profiled, and TCRdb retains in-frame clones only, with some absent. This sample's clone table lists under 200,000 clones. The germline CDR1 and CDR2 sequences are SGHNT and YENEEA. This CDR3 is 15 amino acids long. Trimming took off 5 bases at V and 10 bases at J, with 18 bases between the two ends. The chain recombines TRBV11-3 with TRBJ1-6, with D perhaps TRBD1 (5 bases). This TCR came from a man aged 25 to 40 in good health and CMV-seronegative. Sample: PBMCs. The CDR3 reads CASSPLGTLGSPLHF. In DNA form, the CDR3 reads TGTGCCAGCAGCCCCCTCGGGACTCTTGGGTCACCCCTCCACTTT.